These T cell receptor beta chains were read from a single sample in a study of beta chain features in type 1 diabetes. The table came from immunoSEQ multiplex PCR; TCRdb's copy has only in-frame clones and leaves some out. This table has about 170,000 clones, approximately 8% appearing once. What was sequenced was central memory CD4+ T cells from blood. Receptors originate from a woman aged 40-49 years with type 1 diabetes. The CDR3 runs from the conserved cysteine through the conserved F or W. A D gene is named only where the DNA matches it firmly. For some rows the clone size is stated as once, few or many, or as a class when expanded; others skip it.

j_call clone_size d_call v_call cdr3_aa cdr3_nt
TRBJ2-7 few TRBD1 TRBV2 CASSGTGAVYEQYF TGTGCCAGCAGTGGGACAGGGGCTGTCTACGAGCAGTACTTC
TRBJ1-2 few TRBD1 TRBV29-1 CSVGVGQGFGYTF TGCAGCGTTGGAGTGGGACAGGGTTTTGGCTACACCTTC
TRBJ1-2 few - TRBV29-1 CSVGDNGGYTF TGCAGCGTTGGGGACAACGGTGGCTACACCTTC
TRBJ1-2 - - TRBV25-1 CASSERRGEGYTF TGTGCCAGCAGTGAAAGGAGAGGAGAGGGCTACACCTTC
TRBJ1-2 - TRBD1 TRBV11-1 CASSPGQGAYGYTF TGTGCCAGCAGCCCAGGACAGGGGGCATATGGCTACACCTTC
TRBJ2-5 few TRBD2 TRBV5-1 CASSPGTSGQETQYF TGCGCCAGCAGCCCCGGGACTAGCGGCCAAGAGACCCAGTACTTC
TRBJ1-2 few TRBD1 TRBV15 CATSRDRKQGLYGYTF TGTGCCACCAGCAGAGATCGTAAACAGGGGCTCTATGGCTACACCTTC
TRBJ2-7 - TRBD2 TRBV9 CASSGGYGSYEQYF TGTGCCAGCTCGGGGGGTTATGGATCCTACGAGCAGTACTTC
TRBJ2-5 few TRBD1 TRBV10-3 CAISEGDREETQYF TGTGCCATCAGTGAGGGGGACAGGGAAGAGACCCAGTACTTC
TRBJ1-6 few TRBD1 TRBV2 CASSTGQTNSPLHF TGTGCCAGCAGTACGGGACAGACTAATTCACCCCTCCACTTT
TRBJ2-5 - TRBD1 TRBV5-6 CASGGQEETQYF TGTGCCAGCGGGGGACAGGAGGAGACCCAGTACTTC
TRBJ1-2 - - TRBV27 CASSPAGNNYGYTF TGTGCCAGCAGTCCGGCAGGCAATAACTATGGCTACACCTTC
TRBJ2-3 - TRBD2 TRBV4-1 CASSLLAGGGTDTQYF TGCGCCAGCAGCCTCTTAGCGGGGGGGGGCACAGATACGCAGTATTTT
TRBJ2-1 few TRBD2 TRBV19 CASRGLAGGSSYNEQFF TGTGCCAGTAGGGGACTAGCGGGGGGTAGCTCCTACAATGAGCAGTTCTTC
TRBJ2-6 many TRBD1 TRBV28 CASSPSGGASGANVLTF TGTGCCAGCAGTCCGTCAGGGGGCGCGTCTGGGGCCAACGTCCTGACTTTC
TRBJ2-5 few TRBD1 TRBV7-9 CASSLDRGQETQYF TGTGCCAGCAGCTTGGACAGGGGCCAAGAGACCCAGTACTTC
TRBJ2-7 - TRBD2 TRBV7-2 CASSLSGREEQYF TGTGCCAGCAGCTTAAGCGGGAGGGAGGAGCAGTACTTC
TRBJ2-7 - - TRBV9 CASSVGLFSYEQYF TGTGCCAGCAGCGTAGGACTGTTCTCCTACGAGCAGTACTTC
TRBJ1-2 few TRBD1 TRBV29-1 CSVDARTGNYGYTF TGCAGCGTTGATGCCCGGACAGGCAACTATGGCTACACCTTC
TRBJ2-1 few - TRBV14 CASSQATAYNEQFF TGTGCCAGCAGCCAAGCGACAGCCTACAATGAGCAGTTCTTC
TRBJ2-5 - - TRBV6-5 CAISDEKETQYF TGTGCCATCAGTGATGAGAAAGAGACCCAGTACTTC
TRBJ1-1 - - TRBV4-1 CASSQDWAGEGGAFF TGCGCCAGCAGCCAAGATTGGGCAGGGGAAGGCGGCGCTTTCTTT
TRBJ1-6 few - TRBV6-5 CASSYSAGLNSPLHF TGTGCCAGCAGTTACTCGGCAGGACTCAATTCACCCCTCCACTTT
TRBJ2-5 few - TRBV7-2 CASSLAGVGETQYF TGTGCCAGCAGCTTAGCGGGAGTTGGCGAGACCCAGTACTTC
TRBJ1-1 few - TRBV15 CATSAPSRVQTFF TGTGCCACCAGCGCTCCTTCCAGGGTGCAAACTTTCTTT
TRBJ1-2 - - TRBV28 CASTIRPDSGGYTF TGTGCCAGCACCATCCGACCCGACAGCGGGGGCTACACCTTC
TRBJ1-2 few TRBD1 TRBV27 CASRLTGGDGYTF TGTGCCAGCAGACTCACAGGGGGAGATGGCTACACCTTC
TRBJ2-1 - TRBD1 TRBV7-3 CASSLNRGSYNEQFF TGTGCCAGCAGCTTAAACAGGGGCTCCTACAATGAGCAGTTCTTC